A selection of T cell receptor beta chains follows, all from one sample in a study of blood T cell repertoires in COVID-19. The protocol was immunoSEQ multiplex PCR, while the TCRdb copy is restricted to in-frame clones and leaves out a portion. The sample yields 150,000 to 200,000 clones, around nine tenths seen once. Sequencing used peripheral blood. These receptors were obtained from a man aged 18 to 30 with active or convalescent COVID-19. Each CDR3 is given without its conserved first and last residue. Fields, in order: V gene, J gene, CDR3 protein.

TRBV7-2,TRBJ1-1,ASSFLKGDTEAF
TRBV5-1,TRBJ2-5,ASSVLSGGAETQY
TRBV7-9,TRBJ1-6,ASSLVRSYNSPLH
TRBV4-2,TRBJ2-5,ASGEETQY
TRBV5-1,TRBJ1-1,ASSLAGRVDTEAF
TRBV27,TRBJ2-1,ASSFGFEQF
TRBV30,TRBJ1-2,AWSQGPDGYT
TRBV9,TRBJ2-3,ASSAEHTDTQY
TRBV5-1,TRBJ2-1,ASSLQGINEQF
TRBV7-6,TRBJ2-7,ASSLDQNSRGTEQY
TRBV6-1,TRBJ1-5,ASSEAVGAYSNQPQH